This T cell receptor beta chain derives from a study of control samples from healthy donors and cancer patients. Measured with immunoSEQ multiplex PCR; TCRdb has only the in-frame clones, and not every one. The profile shows about 79,000 clones, more than 85% of them singletons. Per the germline V gene, CDR1 is SGHAT and CDR2 is FQNNGV. The CDR3 covers 17 residues. V shed 6 bases, J shed 3 bases, and the junction held 11 bases outside the gene matches. This TCR derives from a woman aged 35 to 49 with lung cancer. The sequenced sample consisted of PBMCs. This chain joins TRBV11-2 and TRBJ2-7; 13 bases are a match to TRBD2. The CDR3 nucleotides read TGTGCCAGCAGACTGACTAGCGGGGGGCTATCACGCTACGAGCAGTACTTC. Translating gives CASRLTSGGLSRYEQYF.